One and the same sample provided the 30 T cell receptor beta chains below, sequenced in a study of blood T cell repertoires in COVID-19. Sequenced by immunoSEQ multiplex PCR; TCRdb stores in-frame clones only, minus some. In the table there are about 250,000 clones, 83% of which are singletons. Material for sequencing was peripheral blood. The origin of the receptors is a human donor in a cohort sampled during active COVID-19.

V gene TRBV11-3 combines with J gene TRBJ2-5; TRBD2 agrees at 10 bases. This CDR3 region has 14 residues. Trimming took 7 bases from V and 5 from J; bases not matched to a gene: 7. Germline V gene lookup returns CDR1 SGHNT and CDR2 YENEEA. DNA for the CDR3: TGTGCCAGCAAGCAGTCTAGCGGGAGCGAGACCCAGTACTTC. Translated: CASKQSSGSETQYF.

This chain joins TRBV5-1 and TRBJ2-3; 7 bases align to TRBD2. The junction had 9 bases not matched to a gene; V was cut back by 0 bases and J by 8 bases. The germline V gene encodes CDR1 SGHRS and CDR2 YFSETQ. The CDR3 spans 15 residues. Here the CDR3 DNA reads TGCGCCAGCAGCTTGGCCGGGGGAGGGCCGGGTACGCAGTATTTT. As protein: CASSLAGGGPGTQYF. The variable domain in full, completed from reference TRBV5-1 and TRBJ2-3, reads KAGVTQTPRYLIKTRGQQVTLSCSPISGHRSVSWYQQTPGQGLQFLFEYFSETQRNKGNFPGRFSGRQFSNSRSEMNVSTLELGDSALYLCASSLAGGGPGTQYFGPGTRLTVL.

This clone was seen only a few times. This chain connects TRBV19 to TRBJ2-6; 7 bases agree with TRBD1. Trimming removed 4 bases from V and 3 bases from J; junction bases left unmatched: 6. CDR1 and CDR2 from the germline V gene are LNHDA and SQIVND (reference sequence). The CDR3 runs to 16 residues. CDR3 loop: CASSRDTGVGANVLTF. The CDR3 nucleotides read TGTGCCAGTAGTAGGGATACAGGGGTTGGGGCCAACGTCCTGACTTTC.

A remark on this clone: Other DNA sequences from this sample encode an identical CDR3 as well. V is TRBV5-4 and J is TRBJ2-7, with D perhaps matching TRBD1 (5 bases). The CDR3 has 13 residues. In germline, CDR1 is SGHNT, CDR2 YYREEE (reference sequence). Trimming pared 3 bases from V and 1 base from J, leaving 8 bases between. CDR3 DNA sequence: TGTGCCAGCAGCTCTCAGGGATCCTACGAGCAGTACTTC. Its translation is CASSSQGSYEQYF.

The chain has TRBV28 and TRBJ2-7, with D perhaps matching TRBD2 (6 bases). V lost 0 bases and J 3 bases, leaving 18 bases between the germline ends. Germline values: CDR1 MDHEN, CDR2 SYDVKM. The CDR3 totals 17 residues. The CDR3 sequence: CASSLWGSASESYEQYF. As DNA, the CDR3 is TGTGCCAGCAGTTTATGGGGCAGTGCTAGCGAAAGCTACGAGCAGTACTTC. The variable domain in full, with the rest retrieved from reference TRBV28 and TRBJ2-7, is DVKVTQSSRYLVKRTGEKVFLECVQDMDHENMFWYRQDPGLGLRLIYFSYDVKMKEKGDIPEGYSVSREKKERFSLILESASTNQTSMYLCASSLWGSASESYEQYFGPGTRLTVT.

V and J are TRBV18 and TRBJ2-7, with D uncertain. The length of the CDR3 is 14 residues. V was pared by 3 bases and J by 5 bases, with 14 bases between. Germline V gene lookup returns CDR1 KGHSH and CDR2 LQKENI. CDR3 sequence (DNA): TGTGCCAGCTCACCGCCGACTCCCACGAACGAGCAGTACTTC. Translation: CASSPPTPTNEQYF.

This clone was recorded only once. CDR3 protein: CSAQGAGTQYF. CDR3 DNA sequence: TGCAGTGCTCAGGGGGCCGGTACGCAGTATTTT. This chain uses TRBV20-1 with TRBJ2-3; the match to TRBD1 covers 8 bases. Germline loops: CDR1 DFQATT, CDR2 SNEGSKA (reference sequence). The CDR3 loop spans 11 amino acids. V lost 5 bases, J lost 8 bases, and 3 bases stayed unmatched.

The V gene is TRBV12-3 or TRBV12-4, the J gene TRBJ2-5; 11 positions agree with TRBD2. The trim removed 10 bases at V and 2 bases at J, leaving 3 bases unmatched. This CDR3 spans 13 amino acids. DNA of the CDR3: TGTGCCACCACTAGCGGGGGACAAGAGACCCAGTACTTC. Its protein product is CATTSGGQETQYF.

This clone was recorded at least ten times. The V gene is TRBV4-1, the J gene TRBJ2-3; D remains ambiguous. Per the germline V gene, CDR1 is MGHRA and CDR2 is YSYEKL. V was pared by 4 bases and J by 3 bases, with 5 bases between. The CDR3 extends over 12 amino acids. The CDR3 is CASSPRTDTQYF. CDR3 bases: TGCGCCAGCAGCCCCCGTACAGATACGCAGTATTTT.

The gene calls are TRBV7-3 and TRBJ2-2; 11 bases line up with TRBD2. CDR1 SGHTA and CDR2 FQGTGA come from the germline V gene. Trimming at V came to 9 bases and at J to 4 bases, leaving 4 bases not matched to a gene. This CDR3 spans 14 amino acids. CDR3 protein: CASGTSGFTGELFF. CDR3 DNA sequence: TGTGCCAGTGGGACTAGCGGATTCACCGGGGAGCTGTTTTTT. Full variable domain (rest looked up from reference TRBV7-3 and TRBJ2-2): GAGVSQTPSNKVTEKGKYVELRCDPISGHTALYWYRQSLGQGPEFLIYFQGTGAADDSGLPNDRFFAVRPEGSVSTLKIQRTERGDSAVYLCASGTSGFTGELFFGEGSRLTVL.

The rearrangement links TRBV30 to TRBJ2-2, with D maybe TRBD2 (6 bases). The V end lost 2 bases, the J end lost 5 bases, and 9 bases lay between the germline ends. This CDR3 region has 13 residues. CDR1 is GTSNPN and CDR2 is SVGIG in the germline V gene (reference sequence). CDR3 protein: CAWSHGRTGELFF. CDR3 DNA sequence: TGTGCCTGGAGTCACGGGAGAACCGGGGAGCTGTTTTTT.

V gene TRBV7-3 combines with J gene TRBJ2-7; weak D call: TRBD2 (7 bases). The CDR3 sequence is 15 residues long. CDR1 SGHTA and CDR2 FQGTGA come from the germline V gene. V was shortened by 4 bases and J by 2 bases, with 15 bases between the two germline ends. This chain's CDR3 is CASSSLSGGAYEQYF. Here the CDR3 DNA reads TGTGCCAGCAGCTCTCTTTCGGGGGGCGCCTACGAGCAGTACTTC.

V gene TRBV7-2 combines with J gene TRBJ1-2, with D possibly TRBD1 on 6 matching bases. The CDR3 has 15 residues. CDR1 and CDR2 (germline): SGHTA, FQGNSA. Trimming stripped 1 base from V and 3 bases from J, with 12 bases between. In DNA, the CDR3 is TGTGCCAGCAGCTTAGGGGGGCTCAAGGACTATGGCTACACCTTC. Translated, it gives CASSLGGLKDYGYTF.

The genes are TRBV10-2 and TRBJ2-1; 8 bases line up with TRBD1. The CDR3 totals 13 residues. V was clipped by 10 bases and J by 9 bases; unmatched bases: 11. The V gene's germline CDR1 is WSHSY and CDR2 SAAADI. The CDR3 sequence: CATRGQGLTEQFF. In DNA, the CDR3 is TGCGCCACCCGAGGACAGGGTTTAACTGAGCAGTTCTTC.

The chain carries TRBV6-5 and TRBJ2-7; 10 bases are a match to TRBD2. The germline V gene encodes CDR1 MNHEY and CDR2 SVGAGI. The CDR3 consists of 14 residues. Losses at the gene ends were 7 bases for V and 0 bases for J; bases not matched to a gene: 3. CDR3 amino acids: CASMEREGSYEQYF. In DNA form, the CDR3 reads TGTGCCAGCATGGAGCGGGAGGGCTCCTACGAGCAGTACTTC.

In its sample, this clone was seen many times. The chain combines TRBV11-2 with TRBJ2-1; possible D gene TRBD1, 6 bases. This CDR3 contains 16 residues. V gave up 6 bases and J gave up 4 bases, with 19 bases separating them. CDR1 is SGHAT and CDR2 is FQNNGV in the germline V gene. The CDR3 DNA follows: TGTGCCAGCAGATCCACCGGGACAAGGGCTTACAATGAGCAGTTCTTC. This sequence encodes CASRSTGTRAYNEQFF.

This clone was picked up many times. V is TRBV5-1 and J is TRBJ1-1, with D unclear. Germline V gene data show CDR1 as SGHRS and CDR2 as YFSETQ. There are 13 residues in the CDR3. The V end lost 7 bases, the J end lost 5 bases, and 15 bases lay between the germline ends. In DNA, the CDR3 is TGCGCCAGCCATCCTTCTGAGGGAACTGAAGCTTTCTTT. Its protein is CASHPSEGTEAFF. Supplemented by reference TRBV5-1 and TRBJ1-1, the full variable domain reads KAGVTQTPRYLIKTRGQQVTLSCSPISGHRSVSWYQQTPGQGLQFLFEYFSETQRNKGNFPGRFSGRQFSNSRSEMNVSTLELGDSALYLCASHPSEGTEAFFGQGTRLTVV.

The gene calls are TRBV6-5 and TRBJ2-2, with a possible D match to TRBD2 (5 bases). The V end was cut by 7 bases, the J end by 4 bases, with 7 bases between. This CDR3 has 12 amino acids. Germline CDR1 MNHEY, CDR2 SVGAGI. This CDR3 reads CASTRGTGELFF. The DNA of the CDR3 is TGTGCCAGCACCCGGGGCACCGGGGAGCTGTTTTTT.

In nucleotides, the CDR3 is TGCAGCGCCAGGACTGTCAACGAGCAGTACTTC. It translates to CSARTVNEQYF. The rearrangement links TRBV29-1 to TRBJ2-7; TRBD2 might be the D (5 bases). V lost 7 bases to trimming and J lost 5 bases, with 12 bases between them. CDR3 length: 11 amino acids. CDR1 and CDR2 from the germline V gene are SQVTM and ANQGSEA.

V and J are TRBV6-5 and TRBJ2-7; TRBD2 matches 11 bases. There are 15 residues in the CDR3. In germline, CDR1 is MNHEY, CDR2 SVGAGI. J gave up 0 bases and V 6 bases, and 4 bases lay outside the gene matches. CDR3 nucleotides: TGTGCCAGCAGCTCGGGACTAGCGGACTCCTACGAGCAGTACTTC. Amino acids: CASSSGLADSYEQYF.

This chain uses TRBV24-1 with TRBJ2-3; D may be TRBD1 (6 bases). There are 14 residues in the CDR3. The V gene lost 6 bases and the J gene lost 4 bases, with 13 bases spanning the gap. From germline, CDR1 is KGHDR and CDR2 SFDVKD. The CDR3 DNA follows: TGTGCCACCAGTCACAGGGAGATAGCAGATACGCAGTATTTT. Protein sequence: CATSHREIADTQYF.

The rearrangement joins TRBV7-9 to TRBJ1-1, with D perhaps matching TRBD1 (5 bases). This CDR3 has 15 amino acids. Trimming cost V 4 bases and J 3 bases, with 15 bases left between them. Germline loops: CDR1 SEHNR, CDR2 FQNEAQ (reference sequence). The CDR3: CASSSGTAGHTEAFF. The CDR3 bases are TGTGCCAGCAGCTCCGGGACCGCGGGGCACACTGAAGCTTTCTTT.

The chain recombines TRBV5-5 with TRBJ2-3; D not certain. The CDR3 runs 13 residues. The germline V gene encodes CDR1 SGHKS and CDR2 YYEKEE (reference sequence). V dropped 10 bases and J dropped 6 bases, with 18 bases sitting between them. This CDR3 is CAGSLDVGDTQYF. DNA of the CDR3: TGTGCCGGGTCATTGGATGTCGGGGATACGCAGTATTTT.

The CDR3 spells CASSTTGRDQPQHF. CDR3 sequence (DNA): TGTGCCAGTAGTACAACAGGAAGGGATCAGCCCCAGCATTTT. The V call is TRBV19, the J call TRBJ1-5, with D perhaps matching TRBD1 (5 bases). V was pared by 4 bases and J by 5 bases, with 12 bases between. The CDR3 sequence is 14 residues long. Germline CDR1 is LNHDA and CDR2 is SQIVND (reference sequence).

This clone was observed once. The rearrangement links TRBV30 to TRBJ1-1, with D perhaps matching TRBD1 (5 bases). The CDR3 runs 13 residues. Germline values: CDR1 GTSNPN, CDR2 SVGIG (reference sequence). Between the trimmed V and J ends, which lost 1 base and 4 bases, there was a span of 10 bases. DNA of the CDR3: TGTGCCTGGAGTGGGACAACGGGCACTGAAGCTTTCTTT. Protein product: CAWSGTTGTEAFF. Based on the CDR3 plus reference TRBV30 and TRBJ1-1, the full variable domain is SQTIHQWPATLVQPVGSPLSLECTVEGTSNPNLYWYRQAAGRGLQLLFYSVGIGQISSEVPQNLSASRPQDRQFILSSKKLLLSDSGFYLCAWSGTTGTEAFFGQGTRLTVV.

V usage is TRBV7-3 and J usage is TRBJ2-1; TRBD2 agrees at 9 bases. The germline CDR1 and CDR2 sequences are SGHTA and FQGTGA. The ends lost 5 bases at V and 3 bases at J; junction bases unmatched: 5. The CDR3 totals 15 residues. CDR3 sequence (DNA): TGTGCCAGCAGCCCGGGACTAGCAGGCTACAATGAGCAGTTCTTC. Translated, it gives CASSPGLAGYNEQFF.

V gene TRBV5-1 combines with J gene TRBJ1-4; D is unclear. Deletions cut 2 bases from V and 4 bases from J, with 9 bases between. Germline values: CDR1 SGHRS, CDR2 YFSETQ. The length of the CDR3 is 14 residues. The CDR3: CASSLTVNNEKLFF. The CDR3 DNA reads as TGCGCCAGCAGCTTAACAGTTAATAATGAAAAACTGTTTTTT.

The genes are TRBV5-6 and TRBJ1-1; weak D call: TRBD1 (6 bases). The CDR3 is 14 amino acids. Germline V gives CDR1 SGHDT, CDR2 YYEEEE. Trimming cost V 3 bases and J 0 bases, with 9 bases left between them. CDR3 region: CASSSQGMNTEAFF. The CDR3 region has the DNA TGTGCCAGCAGCTCCCAGGGGATGAACACTGAAGCTTTCTTT.

This rearrangement joins TRBV6-5 to TRBJ1-1; TRBD1 matches 8 bases. The J segment lost 8 bases and the V segment lost 6 bases, leaving 8 bases of the junction unmatched. CDR1 and CDR2 from the germline V gene are MNHEY and SVGAGI. CDR3 length: 13 amino acids. The CDR3 DNA is TGTGCCAGCAGGGACAGGGAGGCACGAGAAGCTTTCTTT. Amino acids: CASRDREAREAFF.

The chain combines TRBV6-5 with TRBJ1-1, with D unclear. The germline CDR1 and CDR2 sequences are MNHEY and SVGAGI. V was trimmed by 7 bases and J by 0 bases, leaving 9 bases between them. There are 13 residues in the CDR3. Written as DNA, the CDR3 is TGTGCCAGCACTCGAGTCCTGAACACTGAAGCTTTCTTT. Amino acids: CASTRVLNTEAFF.